This record looks at one T cell receptor (beta chain) sequence and its context. The CDR3 contains 14 residues. Trimming cost V 3 bases and J 5 bases; bases outside gene matches: 4. Germline values: CDR1 MNHEY, CDR2 SVGAGI. This specimen belongs to a study of Tregs in tolerant kidney transplant recipients. Clones were read by immunoSEQ multiplex PCR, and TCRdb kept only the in-frame ones, dropping some. The data show 60,000 or so clones, with approximately 85% seen just once and around 1.9% held by the top ten. The material sequenced was Tregs from blood, taken before the transplant. The rearrangement uses TRBV6-5 and TRBJ1-1; TRBD1 matches 9 bases. This sequence was found in a human donor who received a combined kidney and bone marrow transplant. CDR3 bases: TGTGCCAGCAGTTATTCGACAGGGGGGACTGAAGCTTTCTTT. It encodes CASSYSTGGTEAFF.